This T cell receptor beta chain was sequenced in a study of T-cell memory formation after mild COVID-19. Study-wide results and limits: CM and EM subsets held most contracting CD4+ clones; EMRA held CD8+ ones. While clones contracting from day 15 to 85 were balanced between CD4 and CD8, later expanders leaned CD4+. Pre-infection memory already had some responding clones, implying cross-reactive memory joined.

This clonotype was found a few times. Antigen specificity is unknown. Mismatch with germline at one junction end may stem from a read error. MiXCR, applied by TCRdb to the 5' RACE reads, yields one record per CDR3 protein. The repertoire holds over 450,000 distinct CDR3 sequences, around 21% seen once, with about 12% in the top ten. CDR1 is SQVTM and CDR2 is ANQGSEA in the germline V gene. The CDR3 loop spans 16 amino acids. The J gene is TRBJ2-2, the V gene TRBV29-1, with 10 bases aligning to TRBD1. This clonotype originated in an adult woman who had mild COVID-19 (a few samples of this study predate the infection). Cell type and time point are not known. The material sequenced was PBMCs or a T cell subset sorted from them (not recorded which). The CDR3, as DNA: TGCAGCGTACACGAGACAGGGGGCTTAGTCACCCGGGAGCTGTTTTTT. It encodes CSVHETGGLVTRELFF.